Detailed here is one T cell receptor beta chain. This record belongs to a study of blood T cell repertoires in COVID-19. Looking at the study overall: From T cells, B-cell-depleted T cells, or PBMCs came the material, which was cDNA or gDNA.

The V gene lost 6 bases and the J gene lost 5 bases, with 17 bases spanning the gap. CDR3 size: 15 residues. Germline V lookup: CDR1 MDHEN, CDR2 SYDVKM. Here immunoSEQ multiplex PCR was the method, and the copy in TCRdb shows in-frame clones only, minus some. The sample lists 65,000 to 90,000 clones, more than 80% occurring once. This chain joins TRBV28 and TRBJ2-1; D is ambiguous. The sequence derives from a woman over 75 with active or convalescent COVID-19. The sample was peripheral blood. The CDR3 is CASSLLFEFDNEQFF. The CDR3 nucleotides are TGTGCCAGCAGCTTGCTTTTCGAGTTTGACAATGAGCAGTTCTTC.